Each of the 23 T cell receptor beta chains below was sequenced from the same sample in a study of regulatory T cells in long-lasting Graves disease. As for time point: newly diagnosed GD, antithyroid drugs for less than 3 months. PBMC RNA was the source of the TCR library. Assembly of TCR beta libraries relied on iRepertoire HTBI primers together with Arm-PCR of CDR3 regions. TCRdb re-called the multiplex PCR reads with MiXCR, one entry per CDR3 protein. The sample includes about 460,000 distinct CDR3 sequences, 12% to 15% seen only once; the top ten take roughly 18%. These records were also assigned to another study, of T cells in Graves' hyperthyroidism and ophthalmopathy.

The source was peripheral blood mononuclear cells (PBMCs), collected at new diagnosis, from a patient treated with antithyroid drugs. These receptors were taken from a woman aged 45-59 years with Graves disease.

As regards this clonotype: A much larger clone sits a single nucleotide away, making a read error possible. This chain links TRBV11-2 with TRBJ2-7; D gene unclear. The CDR3 has 15 amino acids. Germline CDR1 is SGHAT and CDR2 is FQNNGV. CDR3 bases: TGCGCCAGCAGCTTGGCTGAGACTCACCAGTATGAGCAGTACTTC. Amino acid sequence: CASSLAETHQYEQYF.

At least ten counts were recorded for this clonotype. The chain uses TRBV3-1 and TRBJ2-7; D unresolved. In germline, CDR1 is LGHDT, CDR2 YNNKEL (reference sequence). The CDR3 runs 13 residues. Trimming stripped 0 bases from V and 12 bases from J, with 15 bases between. The CDR3 reads CASSQDGDTGPYF. The CDR3 DNA is TGTGCCAGCAGCCAAGACGGCGACACTGGGCCGTACTTC.

The chain has TRBV28 and TRBJ2-1, with a weak D call TRBD2 (7 bases). The CDR3 sequence is 14 residues long. Germline V lookup: CDR1 MDHEN, CDR2 SYDVKM. Trimming left V 4 bases short and J 4 bases short, with 11 bases between. The CDR3 nucleotides are TGTGCCAGCAGTTCCGAGGGGGGGTACAATGAGCAGTTCTTC. This translates into CASSSEGGYNEQFF.

This chain connects TRBV5-4 to TRBJ2-7; 11 positions agree with TRBD2. The J segment lost 5 bases and the V segment lost 5 bases, leaving 18 bases of the junction unmatched. This CDR3 spans 18 amino acids. CDR1 is SGHNT, CDR2 YYREEE, per germline (reference sequence). In DNA form, the CDR3 reads TGTGCCAGCAGTTATAAGCCGCCTAGGCTAGCGGGAGGAAACGAGCAGTACTTC. Translating it yields CASSYKPPRLAGGNEQYF.

This clonotype has more than one count but fewer than ten. J is TRBJ1-6 and V is TRBV4-1, with a weak D call TRBD1 (6 bases). This CDR3 is 14 amino acids long. The V gene's germline CDR1 is MGHRA and CDR2 YSYEKL. V lost 1 base and J 9 bases, leaving 10 bases between the germline ends. CDR3 sequence: CASSQGTVVSPLHF. In DNA, the CDR3 is TGCGCCAGCAGCCAAGGGACAGTTGTTTCACCCCTCCACTTT.

This clonotype was observed many times. The chain joins TRBV11-2 to TRBJ2-1; a weak D match, TRBD1 (6 bases). Trimming cost V 5 bases and J 9 bases, with 17 bases left between them. This CDR3 spans 14 amino acids. CDR1 and CDR2 from the germline V gene are SGHAT and FQNNGV. CDR3 DNA sequence: TGTGCCAGCAGCCGGACAGACACTATCACTGAGCAGTTCTTC. The encoded protein is CASSRTDTITEQFF. Full variable domain (remainder filled in from reference TRBV11-2 and TRBJ2-1): EAGVAQSPRYKIIEKRQSVAFWCNPISGHATLYWYQQILGQGPKLLIQFQNNGVVDDSQLPKDRFSAERLKGVDSTLKIQPAKLEDSAVYLCASSRTDTITEQFFGPGTRLTVL.

This clonotype was observed a handful of times. Here the CDR3 reads CASSLQQRSETQYF. The CDR3 coding sequence is TGTGCCAGCAGTTTACAGCAGAGATCAGAGACCCAGTACTTC. The rearrangement links TRBV12-3 or TRBV12-4 to TRBJ2-5; D is unresolved. CDR3 length equals 14 residues. The germline V and J ends were trimmed by 2 bases and 4 bases, with 11 bases remaining between them.

This clonotype was observed a handful of times. As the CDR3 is not closed by the conserved phenylalanine or tryptophan, this likely results from a read error. The chain is built from TRBV12-3 or TRBV12-4 and TRBJ2-1, with 9 bases that match TRBD1. V dropped 6 bases and J dropped 9; count of bases not matched to a gene: 6. The CDR3 loop spans 13 amino acids. CDR3 bases: TGTGCCAGCAGACCGGGACAGGGAGGTGAGCAGTTCCTC. Residues: CASRPGQGGEQFL.

Ten or more counts support this clonotype. The V call is TRBV20-1, the J call TRBJ2-7, with D possibly TRBD2 on 6 matching bases. The CDR3 contains 14 residues. V lost 4 bases, J lost 0 bases, and 13 bases lay in between. Germline V CDR1 and CDR2: DFQATT, SNEGSKA (reference sequence). CDR3 sequence (DNA): TGCAGTGCTAAGGACTACATGAGCTCCTACGAGCAGTACTTC. It yields the protein CSAKDYMSSYEQYF.

Only a few counts were recorded for this clonotype. This sequence joins TRBV9 and TRBJ2-3; TRBD2 agrees at 8 bases. V was clipped by 3 bases and J by 3 bases; unmatched bases: 12. This CDR3 region has 17 residues. Germline V gene lookup returns CDR1 SGDLS and CDR2 YYNGEE. In DNA form, the CDR3 reads TGTGCCAGCAGCGGGGAGAGGAGCGGGAGTCGGACAGATACGCAGTATTTT. Translated, it gives CASSGERSGSRTDTQYF. Combining the CDR3 with reference TRBV9 and TRBJ2-3 gives the whole variable domain DSGVTQTPKHLITATGQRVTLRCSPRSGDLSVYWYQQSLDQGLQFLIQYYNGEERAKGNILERFSAQQFPDLHSELNLSSLELGDSALYFCASSGERSGSRTDTQYFGPGTRLTVL.

The J gene is TRBJ2-1, the V gene TRBV25-1; 7 bases match TRBD2. The V gene's germline CDR1 is MGHDK and CDR2 SYGVNS. CDR3 length: 16 amino acids. Trimming removed 6 bases from V and 2 bases from J; junction bases left unmatched: 10. The CDR3 region has the DNA TGTGCCAGCAGCCAAATGGGGGGGGGTACCTACAATGAGCAGTTCTTC. Amino acid sequence: CASSQMGGGTYNEQFF. The complete variable domain, with remaining parts taken from reference TRBV25-1 and TRBJ2-1, reads EADIYQTPRYLVIGTGKKITLECSQTMGHDKMYWYQQDPGMELHLIHYSYGVNSTEKGDLSSESTVSRIRTEHFPLTLESARPSHTSQYLCASSQMGGGTYNEQFFGPGTRLTVL.

The chain employs TRBV27 and TRBJ2-1, with a possible D match to TRBD2 (6 bases). The CDR3 is made up of 16 amino acids. Germline CDR1 MNHEY, CDR2 SMNVEV (reference sequence). V lost 1 base, J lost 2 bases, and 12 bases lay in between. CDR3 coding DNA: TGTGCCAGCAGTTTATTGGGGAGGCTACCCTACAATGAGCAGTTCTTC. Protein: CASSLLGRLPYNEQFF.

The sample holds many counts of this clonotype. The rearrangement joins TRBV28 to TRBJ2-5, with TRBD2 matching over 9 bases. The CDR3 sequence is 14 residues long. V lost 5 bases, J lost 2 bases, and 3 bases stayed unmatched. Germline V gives CDR1 MDHEN, CDR2 SYDVKM. CDR3 protein: CASSGTSTQETQYF. CDR3 nucleotides: TGTGCCAGCAGTGGGACTAGCACTCAAGAGACCCAGTACTTC.

The chain has TRBV28 and TRBJ1-6, with D unclear. CDR3 length equals 16 residues. The germline gives CDR1 MDHEN, CDR2 SYDVKM. V lost 5 bases and J 0 bases, leaving 11 bases between the germline ends. The CDR3 region is CASSDPQSSYNSPLHF. CDR3 bases: TGTGCCAGCAGTGATCCACAGAGCTCCTATAATTCACCCCTCCACTTT.

The sample holds many counts of this clonotype. J is TRBJ1-5 and V is TRBV28; possibly TRBD1 for D (5 bases). V was cut by 3 bases and J by 6 bases, with 12 bases left in between. Germline values: CDR1 MDHEN, CDR2 SYDVKM. The length of the CDR3 is 14 residues. The CDR3 DNA reads TGTGCCAGCAGTTTCGGGGTGGGGGGTCAGCCCCAGCATTTT. It encodes CASSFGVGGQPQHF.

This clonotype showed up many times. The chain is built from TRBV28 and TRBJ2-7; 9 positions match TRBD2. This CDR3 has 16 residues. J lost 4 bases, V lost 6 bases, and 13 bases had no gene match. Germline loops: CDR1 MDHEN, CDR2 SYDVKM. The CDR3 DNA sequence: TGTGCCAGCAGGTCAGGAATCCGGCGGGGGGGATACGAGCAGTACTTC. Translated, it gives CASRSGIRRGGYEQYF.

The chain combines TRBV4-1 with TRBJ2-7; D is perhaps TRBD2 (7 bases). This CDR3 spans 13 amino acids. V lost 0 bases to trimming and J lost 9 bases, with 12 bases between them. Germline CDR1 and CDR2: MGHRA and YSYEKL. The CDR3 reads CASSQDRRGGQYF. CDR3 bases: TGCGCCAGCAGCCAAGATCGGAGGGGGGGGCAGTACTTC.

The rearrangement uses TRBV19 and TRBJ2-7; TRBD1 matches 7 bases. The CDR3 runs 14 residues. Unmatched junction bases numbered 2, after V lost 2 bases and J lost 1 base. Germline assignment: CDR1 LNHDA and CDR2 SQIVND (reference sequence). In DNA, the CDR3 is TGTGCCAGTAGTATACAGACAGGGTCCTACGAGCAGTACTTC. As protein: CASSIQTGSYEQYF.

This clonotype has at least ten counts. CDR3 residues: CASSRGLATYEQYF. The CDR3 DNA reads TGTGCCAGCAGCCGGGGACTAGCGACCTACGAGCAGTACTTC. The rearrangement links TRBV7-2 to TRBJ2-7, with TRBD2 identical over 10 bases. Germline CDR1 SGHTA, CDR2 FQGNSA. This CDR3 comprises 14 residues. The trim removed 5 bases at V and 2 bases at J, leaving 3 bases unmatched.

This chain joins TRBV12-3 or TRBV12-4 and TRBJ2-5, with D possibly being TRBD1 (5 bases). The CDR3 length is 13 residues. Trimming took off 6 bases at V and 3 bases at J, with 11 bases between the two ends. The CDR3 nucleotides read TGTGCCAGCAGCGCAGGGCAGGAAGAGACCCAGTACTTC. It translates to CASSAGQEETQYF.

Comments on this clonotype: A much more abundant neighbour one base away suggests this may be a read error. V and J are TRBV13 and TRBJ2-7, with TRBD2 matching 7 bases. The CDR3 consists of 14 residues. The V and J ends lost 4 bases and 4 bases, in that order; junction bases with no gene match: 7. Germline-derived CDR1 and CDR2 are PRHDT and FYEKMQ (reference sequence). The chain's CDR3 is CASSSGPAGYEQYF. The CDR3 DNA reads as TGTGCCAGCAGCTCCGGACCAGCGGGGTACGAGCAGTACTTC.

This clonotype was detected ten times or more. V and J are TRBV9 and TRBJ2-1; 8 bases fit TRBD1. The germline V gene encodes CDR1 SGDLS and CDR2 YYNGEE. V dropped 4 bases and J dropped 7; count of bases not matched to a gene: 10. CDR3 size: 15 residues. This CDR3 reads CASSTGGTLKNEQFF. DNA for the CDR3: TGTGCCAGCAGCACAGGGGGAACATTGAAGAATGAGCAGTTCTTC.

The genes are TRBV19 and TRBJ2-3, with D unresolved. CDR3 length: 13 amino acids. Germline CDR1 LNHDA, CDR2 SQIVND (reference sequence). V was pared by 6 bases and J by 0 bases, with 7 bases between. CDR3 nucleotides: TGTGCCAGTAGACCCGCTAGCACAGATACGCAGTATTTT. It specifies CASRPASTDTQYF.